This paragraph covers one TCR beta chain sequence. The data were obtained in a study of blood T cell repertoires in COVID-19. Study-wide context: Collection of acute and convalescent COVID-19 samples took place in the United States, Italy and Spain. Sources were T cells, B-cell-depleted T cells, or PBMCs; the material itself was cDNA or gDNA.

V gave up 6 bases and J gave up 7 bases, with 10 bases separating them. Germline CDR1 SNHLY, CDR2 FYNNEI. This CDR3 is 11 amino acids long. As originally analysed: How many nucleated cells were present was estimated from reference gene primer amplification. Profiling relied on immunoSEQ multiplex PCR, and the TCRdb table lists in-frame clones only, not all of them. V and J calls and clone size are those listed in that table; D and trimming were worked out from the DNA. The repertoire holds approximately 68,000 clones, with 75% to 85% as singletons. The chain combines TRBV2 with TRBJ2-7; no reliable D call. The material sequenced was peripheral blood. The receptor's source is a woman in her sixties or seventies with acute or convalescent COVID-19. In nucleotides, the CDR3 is TGTGCCAGCAGCCCCGCCAGAGAGCAGTACTTC. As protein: CASSPAREQYF.